This T cell receptor (beta chain) was captured in a study of blood T cell repertoires in COVID-19. On the study more broadly: The United States, Italy and Spain supplied acute and convalescent COVID-19 samples. T cells, B-cell-depleted T cells, or PBMCs supplied cDNA or gDNA.

In the original workflow: Amplification of reference gene primers was used by the study to estimate nucleated cell counts. Generated by immunoSEQ multiplex PCR, the TCRdb table keeps only in-frame clones and is missing some. The DNA was the basis for D and trimming; V, J and clone size are from that table. The data contain around 140,000 clones, 65% to 90% of them singletons. This CDR3 region has 13 residues. Between the trimmed V and J ends, which lost 1 base and 7 bases, there was a span of 5 bases. Looked up from germline, CDR1 is SGHTA and CDR2 is FQGTGA. The clonotype comes from a human donor in a cohort sampled during active COVID-19. The chain has TRBV7-3 and TRBJ1-6; D is unclear. The sample comprised peripheral blood. CDR3 protein: CASSLNRNSPLHF. The CDR3 DNA reads as TGTGCCAGCAGCTTAAACCGGAATTCACCCCTCCACTTT.